The T cell receptor (beta chain) under discussion was sequenced for a study of T cells in narcolepsy (dated 2018 in TCRdb). Describing the broader study: Patients with narcolepsy type 1 or type 2 (NT1, NT2) and healthy control donors were enrolled in the study. To look for autoreactive T cells in narcolepsy patients that target self-antigens of hypocretin neurons (hypocretin, TRIB2), the study used TCR Vbeta sequencing to follow clonotypes in blood and CSF. The study at large found these results: According to the report, autoreactive clonotypes were detected serially in the blood of the same patients and of different patients, but not in healthy controls. No sequences matching autoreactive T cell clones were contained in some blood memory CD4+ repertoires from patients and controls. HCRT-specific and TRIB2-specific autoreactive clonotypes were highlighted in plots that compared CD4+ T cell clonotypes in CSF versus blood from the same patient. Numbers of sequenced blood memory CD4+ clonotypes were comparable, averaging about 40,000 in patients and about 30,000 in controls.

For TCR Vbeta sequencing, memory CD4+ T cells were sorted ex vivo from the peripheral blood of both healthy controls and narcolepsy patients. CDR1 and CDR2 (SGHVS, FNYEAQ) derive from the germline V gene. V drops 5 bases and J drops 0 bases, leaving 20 bases in between. Its CDR3 holds 18 amino acids, cysteine through phenylalanine. Only the CDR3 DNA stays, 54 bases, in frame from base 1. Libraries were prepared through the immunoSEQ multiplex PCR assay. TCRdb stores this immuneACCESS table with in-frame sequences only. Part of the clones is absent; in the studies checked, under half of the shortfall reflects unresolved V genes, and no reason is known for the rest. A total of about 33,000 clones appear in this sample, roughly 90% of them only once. More than 0.95% of the sample is held by the ten biggest clonotypes. This clone was counted only a few times. No antigen is known for it. The record has no base qualities; no much larger clone is one base away.

The receptor's source is a human donor with narcolepsy. This receptor chain uses TRBV7-6 and TRBJ1-3, with no confident D gene call. The specimen was CD45RA- memory CD4+ T cells from PBMCs. Sample cell subset or site, as interpreted from the label and publication: memory T cells sorted ex vivo from peripheral blood. In nucleotide form, the sequence is TGTGCCAGCAGCCCCAGTAGCGGGCAGGCCTACTCTGGAAACACCATATATTTT. This gives the protein CASSPSSGQAYSGNTIYF.